The 14 T cell receptor beta chains listed next were all sequenced from one sample in a study of blood T cells in healthy people across ages. The authors ran a second PCR of roughly 7 to 11 cycles using a sample-barcoded 5' primer and a J-beta primer mix. One entry per CDR3 protein, called by TCRdb with MiXCR from the 5' RACE reads. Among hundreds of thousands of distinct CDR3 sequences listed, under 70% were seen once. Sequencing was performed on blood. Receptor source: a man in his fifties or sixties in good health.

V is TRBV20-1 and J is TRBJ2-7; D is ambiguous. CDR3 length: 13 residues. V was shortened by 3 bases and J by 2 bases, with 11 bases between the two germline ends. Per the germline V gene, CDR1 is DFQATT and CDR2 is SNEGSKA (reference sequence). Here the CDR3 DNA reads TGCAGTGCTAGTGGTGCAGGTACCTACGAGCAGTACTTC. This encodes CSASGAGTYEQYF.

In this sample, this clonotype turned up a few times. This chain links TRBV2 with TRBJ2-1; TRBD2 might be the D (5 bases). Per the germline V gene, CDR1 is SNHLY and CDR2 is FYNNEI. V was pared by 4 bases and J by 3 bases, with 7 bases between. This CDR3 spans 13 amino acids. CDR3 amino acids: CASSAGLYNEQFF. The CDR3 region has the DNA TGTGCCAGCAGTGCTGGACTCTACAATGAGCAGTTCTTC.

The V gene is TRBV6-6, the J gene TRBJ1-2; no clear D. V lost 0 bases, J lost 4 bases, and 6 bases lay in between. The germline gives CDR1 MNHNY, CDR2 SVGAGI (reference sequence). The CDR3 contains 13 residues. The CDR3 loop reads CASSYSIGYGYTF. Written as DNA, the CDR3 is TGTGCCAGCAGTTACTCGATCGGCTATGGCTACACCTTC.

The gene calls are TRBV11-2 and TRBJ2-3; 8 nucleotides align to TRBD2. Germline-derived CDR1 and CDR2 are SGHAT and FQNNGV. CDR3 size: 15 residues. Trimming at V came to 5 bases and at J to 6 bases, leaving 10 bases not matched to a gene. As DNA, the CDR3 is TGTGCCAGCAGCCCCCCCCGGGGGGGCGGGGATACGCAGTATTTT. Amino acids: CASSPPRGGGDTQYF.

The chain carries TRBV7-8 and TRBJ2-5; 10 bases fit TRBD1. J gave up 4 bases and V 1 base, and 12 bases lay outside the gene matches. Germline V lookup: CDR1 SGHVS, CDR2 FQNEAQ. The CDR3 has 18 amino acids. DNA of the CDR3: TGTGCCAGCAGCTTAGGTTGGATTGACAGGGGGCAAAGAGAGACCCAGTACTTC. Translated, it gives CASSLGWIDRGQRETQYF.

The chain recombines TRBV3-1 with TRBJ2-4, with TRBD2 matching 12 bases. The CDR3 covers 16 residues. Germline values: CDR1 LGHDT, CDR2 YNNKEL (reference sequence). Unmatched junction bases numbered 4, after V lost 6 bases and J lost 1 base. Here the CDR3 reads CASSFGLAGAKNIQYF. The DNA for the CDR3 is TGTGCCAGCAGTTTCGGACTAGCGGGGGCCAAAAACATTCAGTACTTC.

This clonotype was recorded a few times. The V gene is TRBV29-1, the J gene TRBJ2-1; D possibly corresponds to TRBD2 (5 bases). The germline V gene has CDR1 SQVTM and CDR2 ANQGSEA. V was cut by 2 bases and J by 8 bases, with 13 bases left in between. The CDR3 is 13 residues long. The CDR3 DNA is TGCAGCGTTGAAAGGGCTAGCTCTCATGAGCAGTTCTTC. Translating it yields CSVERASSHEQFF.

This clonotype showed up just a few times. The J gene is TRBJ1-1, the V gene TRBV10-3; 11 nucleotides match TRBD1. Germline V gives CDR1 ENHRY, CDR2 SYGVKD. The CDR3 consists of 15 residues. V shed 2 bases and J 6 bases; nucleotides not matched to a gene: 5. The DNA of the CDR3 is TGTGCCATCAGTGAGCCGGGGACAGGGGGGGCTGAAGCTTTCTTT. It translates to CAISEPGTGGAEAFF.

The chain carries TRBV20-1 and TRBJ1-2; tentative D call: TRBD1 (6 bases). Trimming left V 5 bases short and J 2 bases short, with 18 bases between. Per germline, CDR1 DFQATT and CDR2 SNEGSKA (reference sequence). This CDR3 spans 15 amino acids. The CDR3 nucleotides read TGCAGTGCTCGGGACGGGGGGCGAATGAACTATGGCTACACCTTC. Amino acid sequence: CSARDGGRMNYGYTF.

The V call is TRBV15, the J call TRBJ2-7; TRBD1 agrees at 7 bases. The germline gives CDR1 LNHNV, CDR2 YYDKDF (reference sequence). Germline trimming cut 9 bases from V and 4 bases from J; bases unmatched to any gene: 6. CDR3 size: 12 residues. CDR3 DNA sequence: TGTGCCACGCCGAAGGGGGCATACGAGCAGTACTTC. Its protein is CATPKGAYEQYF.

V is TRBV3-1 and J is TRBJ2-5; D is perhaps TRBD2 (6 bases). Germline lookup yields CDR1 LGHDT and CDR2 YNNKEL (reference sequence). The CDR3 consists of 14 residues. The V end was cut by 3 bases, the J end by 0 bases, with 8 bases between. The CDR3 loop reads CASSHRTNQETQYF. The CDR3 DNA reads as TGTGCCAGCAGCCACCGGACTAACCAAGAGACCCAGTACTTC.

This clonotype was picked up a small number of times. J is TRBJ2-4 and V is TRBV5-1, with TRBD1 matching 9 bases. J gave up 6 bases and V 0 bases, and 4 bases lay outside the gene matches. CDR1 and CDR2 from the germline V gene are SGHRS and YFSETQ. This CDR3 is 15 amino acids long. CDR3 coding DNA: TGCGCCAGCAGCTTGGGGGACAGGGTGGGAAACATTCAGTACTTC. Its protein is CASSLGDRVGNIQYF.

The chain combines TRBV11-2 with TRBJ1-2; the match to TRBD1 covers 9 bases. CDR1 and CDR2 from the germline V gene are SGHAT and FQNNGV. The CDR3 has 15 residues. J was trimmed by 8 bases and V by 0 bases; bases with no gene match: 7. CDR3 in amino acids: CASSLDGQGKIGYTF. The CDR3 bases are TGTGCCAGCAGCTTAGATGGACAGGGGAAGATCGGCTACACCTTC. The complete variable domain, with remaining parts taken from reference TRBV11-2 and TRBJ1-2, reads EAGVAQSPRYKIIEKRQSVAFWCNPISGHATLYWYQQILGQGPKLLIQFQNNGVVDDSQLPKDRFSAERLKGVDSTLKIQPAKLEDSAVYLCASSLDGQGKIGYTFGSGTRLTVV.

J is TRBJ1-1 and V is TRBV20-1; maybe TRBD1 (6 bases). There are 19 residues in the CDR3. Germline values: CDR1 DFQATT, CDR2 SNEGSKA (reference sequence). V lost 1 base and J lost 3, with 27 bases in between. The CDR3 loop reads CSARVILGRGRFEDTEAFF. The CDR3 nucleotides are TGCAGTGCTAGAGTTATCTTGGGCAGGGGAAGATTTGAGGACACTGAAGCTTTCTTT.